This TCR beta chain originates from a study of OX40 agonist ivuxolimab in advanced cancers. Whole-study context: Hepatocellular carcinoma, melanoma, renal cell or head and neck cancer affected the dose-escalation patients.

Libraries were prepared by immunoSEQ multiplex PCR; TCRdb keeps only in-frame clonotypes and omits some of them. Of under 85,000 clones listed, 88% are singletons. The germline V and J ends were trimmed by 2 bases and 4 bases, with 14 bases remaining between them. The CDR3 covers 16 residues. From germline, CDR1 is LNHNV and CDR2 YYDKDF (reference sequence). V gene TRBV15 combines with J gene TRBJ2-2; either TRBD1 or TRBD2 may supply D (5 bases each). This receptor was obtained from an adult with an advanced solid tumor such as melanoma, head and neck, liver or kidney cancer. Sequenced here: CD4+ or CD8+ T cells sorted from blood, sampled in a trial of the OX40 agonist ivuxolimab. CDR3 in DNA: TGTGCCACCAGCAGAACCGCACCGAGGGGCACCGGGGAGCTGTTTTTT. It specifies CATSRTAPRGTGELFF.